This record looks at one TCR beta chain sequence and its context. The V gene lost 4 bases and the J gene lost 7 bases, with 13 bases spanning the gap. In germline, CDR1 is LNHDA, CDR2 SQIVND (reference sequence). There are 14 residues in the CDR3. Individuals drawn from 20 to 25 US areas were about 18 to 95 years old. Participants reported their clinical history, and cohort assignment relied on those reports. These data originate in a study of blood T cell repertoires in COVID-19. Overall study context: COVID-19 samples collected from the United States, Italy and Spain covered acute and convalescent phases. T cells, B-cell-depleted T cells, or PBMCs provided the cDNA or gDNA that served as material.

The table came from immunoSEQ multiplex PCR; TCRdb's copy has only in-frame clones and leaves some out. The repertoire includes roughly 250,000 clones, approximately 90% of them detected once, and approximately 2.4% sits in the top ten. The specimen was PBMCs or T cells enriched from blood (not recorded which). V usage is TRBV19 and J usage is TRBJ1-4; D gene unclear. This receptor was obtained from a woman in her 40s with acute COVID-19. CDR3 DNA: TGTGCCAGTAGTACCAACAGCAAAAGTGAAAAACTGTTTTTT. Translation gives CASSTNSKSEKLFF.